These 19 T cell receptor beta chains share one sample of origin, sequenced in a study of blood T cells in healthy people across ages. Through a sample-barcoded 5' primer and a J-beta primer mix, a second PCR was run for roughly 7 to 11 cycles. TCRdb ran MiXCR on the 5' RACE reads and lists one entry per CDR3 protein. The sample yields some 700,000 distinct CDR3 sequences, about a fifth seen once. The sample consisted of blood. The receptors shown here come from a man between 65 and 79 years old in good health.

This chain links TRBV5-1 with TRBJ1-1; TRBD1 agrees at 9 bases. The length of the CDR3 is 13 residues. Germline CDR1 and CDR2: SGHRS and YFSETQ. V shed 7 bases and J 1 base; nucleotides not matched to a gene: 2. The CDR3: CASGQGWNTEAFF. The CDR3 coding sequence is TGCGCCAGCGGACAGGGGTGGAACACTGAAGCTTTCTTT.

The chain employs TRBV12-3 or TRBV12-4 and TRBJ2-5; no reliable D call. The CDR3 is 13 amino acids. The germline V and J ends were trimmed by 5 bases and 1 base, with 8 bases remaining between them. The CDR3 loop is CASSAGVQETQYF. CDR3 DNA sequence: TGTGCCAGCAGTGCAGGAGTCCAAGAGACCCAGTACTTC.

V and J are TRBV24-1 and TRBJ2-1; D remains ambiguous. V was pared by 5 bases and J by 3 bases, with 7 bases between. There are 13 residues in the CDR3. Per the germline V gene, CDR1 is KGHDR and CDR2 is SFDVKD. The CDR3 is CATSAIHYNEQFF. The CDR3 DNA reads as TGTGCCACCAGTGCGATTCACTACAATGAGCAGTTCTTC.

CDR3 in amino acids: CSVEQVGNTIYF. CDR3 bases: TGCAGCGTTGAGCAAGTTGGAAACACCATATATTTT. The J gene is TRBJ1-3, the V gene TRBV29-1; D unresolved. Germline CDR1 reads SQVTM; CDR2 reads ANQGSEA. The CDR3 covers 12 residues. The V end lost 3 bases, the J end lost 3 bases, and 6 bases lay between the germline ends.

The chain carries TRBV5-1 and TRBJ1-1, with no clear D. The CDR3 is 13 amino acids. V was clipped by 2 bases and J by 7 bases, with 12 bases between them. Germline V lookup: CDR1 SGHRS, CDR2 YFSETQ. The CDR3, as DNA: TGCGCCAGCAGCTTAATCGGCCCGGTTGAAGCTTTCTTT. Translated, it gives CASSLIGPVEAFF.

In its sample, this clonotype was seen a few times. The chain has TRBV19 and TRBJ2-5, with D perhaps matching TRBD1 (6 bases). The CDR3 covers 15 residues. Per the germline V gene, CDR1 is LNHDA and CDR2 is SQIVND (reference sequence). The V end was cut by 3 bases, the J end by 4 bases, with 15 bases between. CDR3 amino acids: CASSMQGRNLETQYF. DNA of the CDR3: TGTGCCAGTAGTATGCAGGGGCGAAATTTAGAGACCCAGTACTTC.

This chain links TRBV29-1 with TRBJ2-3; TRBD2 matches 7 bases. The trim removed 0 bases at V and 6 bases at J, leaving 18 bases unmatched. Germline V gene lookup returns CDR1 SQVTM and CDR2 ANQGSEA. The CDR3 length is 18 residues. In DNA, the CDR3 is TGCAGCGTTGAAGATCCAACCCCAGCGGGGATTGGAACGGATACGCAGTATTTT. Its translation: CSVEDPTPAGIGTDTQYF.

This sequence joins TRBV18 and TRBJ2-5; D might be TRBD1 (6 bases). V was pared by 4 bases and J by 5 bases, with 14 bases between. There are 14 residues in the CDR3. In germline, CDR1 is KGHSH, CDR2 LQKENI. The CDR3 nucleotides read TGTGCCAGCTCACTAGACAGGCTGGGGGAGACCCAGTACTTC. Translating it yields CASSLDRLGETQYF.

The chain links TRBV20-1 to TRBJ1-5, with 9 bases fitting TRBD1. The CDR3 sequence is 15 residues long. Germline assignment: CDR1 DFQATT and CDR2 SNEGSKA (reference sequence). The V and J ends lost 6 bases and 2 bases, in that order; junction bases with no gene match: 8. The CDR3 region has the DNA TGCAGTGCCTTAAGCCGGACAGGGGGCAATCAGCCCCAGCATTTT. Its protein product is CSALSRTGGNQPQHF.

The chain couples TRBV14 to TRBJ2-7, with a tentative D call TRBD1 (6 bases). Germline assignment: CDR1 SGHDN and CDR2 FVKESK. CDR3 length: 14 residues. The V end was cut by 5 bases, the J end by 0 bases, with 11 bases between. CDR3 sequence reads: CASSVTGHSYEQYF. The CDR3 DNA reads as TGTGCCAGCAGCGTTACAGGGCACTCCTACGAGCAGTACTTC.

V is TRBV7-9 and J is TRBJ2-7; D is uncertain. CDR3 size: 12 residues. Germline V gene data show CDR1 as SEHNR and CDR2 as FQNEAQ (reference sequence). Trimming pared 2 bases from V and 3 bases from J, leaving 5 bases between. The CDR3 is CASSLRFYEQYF. The CDR3 DNA sequence: TGTGCCAGCAGCTTACGGTTCTACGAGCAGTACTTC.

This clonotype showed up just a few times. The gene calls are TRBV27 and TRBJ2-7, with unresolved D. The CDR3 length is 14 residues. V lost 2 bases and J lost 1, with 9 bases in between. Germline values: CDR1 MNHEY, CDR2 SMNVEV (reference sequence). The CDR3: CASSLTSFSYEQYF. CDR3 bases: TGTGCCAGCAGTTTAACAAGTTTTTCCTACGAGCAGTACTTC.

The chain couples TRBV7-8 to TRBJ1-2, with 9 positions matching TRBD1. Germline V gene data show CDR1 as SGHVS and CDR2 as FQNEAQ. The trim removed 4 bases at V and 0 bases at J, leaving 12 bases unmatched. This CDR3 is 18 amino acids long. In DNA, the CDR3 is TGTGCCAGCAGCTCCCTGAGGTTTGGACAGGGGCCTAACTATGGCTACACCTTC. Its translation is CASSSLRFGQGPNYGYTF.

V usage is TRBV18 and J usage is TRBJ2-5; no reliable D call. The V gene's germline CDR1 is KGHSH and CDR2 LQKENI. CDR3 length: 15 residues. Trimming took 0 bases from V and 4 from J, leaving 12 bases between them. The CDR3 reads CASSPPAGVVETQYF. In DNA, the CDR3 is TGTGCCAGCTCACCACCGGCAGGAGTAGTAGAGACCCAGTACTTC.

In its sample, this clonotype was seen a few times. V is TRBV14 and J is TRBJ2-7; perhaps TRBD1 as D (5 bases). The CDR3 covers 15 residues. Germline-derived CDR1 and CDR2 are SGHDN and FVKESK. V shed 4 bases and J shed 4 bases, with 17 bases lying between them. The CDR3 bases are TGTGCCAGCAGCCGAGCCCTAGGGGCTAAGTACGAGCAGTACTTC. Protein product: CASSRALGAKYEQYF.

This clonotype has only one observation. The junction and the germline gene differ at one end; a read error may be behind it. The rearrangement joins TRBV15 to TRBJ1-2; D ambiguous. CDR1 LNHNV and CDR2 YYDKDF come from the germline V gene (reference sequence). CDR3 length: 12 residues. Here the CDR3 reads CATSPLRDGYIF. The DNA of the CDR3 is TGTGCCACCAGCCCCTTACGGGATGGCTACATCTTC.

The chain has TRBV20-1 and TRBJ2-3, with 9 bases lining up with TRBD2. CDR3 length: 15 residues. Germline trimming cut 6 bases from V and 3 bases from J; bases unmatched to any gene: 10. CDR1 is DFQATT and CDR2 is SNEGSKA in the germline V gene (reference sequence). The CDR3: CSAYPGLAPTDTQYF. The CDR3 nucleotides read TGCAGTGCCTACCCGGGACTAGCACCAACAGATACGCAGTATTTT.

The V call is TRBV2, the J call TRBJ1-1, with D possibly matching TRBD1 (5 bases). The CDR3 covers 12 residues. V lost 6 bases, J lost 1 base, and 6 bases lay in between. Germline loops: CDR1 SNHLY, CDR2 FYNNEI. The CDR3 sequence: CASRGPNTEAFF. The CDR3 DNA reads as TGTGCCAGCAGGGGGCCGAACACTGAAGCTTTCTTT.

This sequence joins TRBV2 and TRBJ2-3, with D perhaps TRBD2 (6 bases). Trimming pared 9 bases from V and 2 bases from J, leaving 12 bases between. Germline values: CDR1 SNHLY, CDR2 FYNNEI. The CDR3 totals 13 residues. The CDR3 DNA is TGTGCCAGTCTGAGGGAGGCCACAGATACGCAGTATTTT. It yields the protein CASLREATDTQYF.